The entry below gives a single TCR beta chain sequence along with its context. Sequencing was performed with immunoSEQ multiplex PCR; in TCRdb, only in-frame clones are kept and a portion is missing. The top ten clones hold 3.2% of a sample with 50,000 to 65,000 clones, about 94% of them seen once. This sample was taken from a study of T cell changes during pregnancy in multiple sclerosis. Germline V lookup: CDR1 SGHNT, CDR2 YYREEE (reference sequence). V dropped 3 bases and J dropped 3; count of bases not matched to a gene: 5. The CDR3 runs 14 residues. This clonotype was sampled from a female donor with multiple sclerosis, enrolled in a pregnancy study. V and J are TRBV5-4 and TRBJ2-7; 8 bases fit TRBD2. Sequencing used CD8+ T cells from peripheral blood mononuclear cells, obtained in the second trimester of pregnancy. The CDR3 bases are TGTGCCAGCAGCTCCGGACTAGCAAACTACGAGCAGTACTTC. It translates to CASSSGLANYEQYF. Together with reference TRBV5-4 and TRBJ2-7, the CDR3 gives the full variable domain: ETGVTQSPTHLIKTRGQQVTLRCSSQSGHNTVSWYQQALGQGPQFIFQYYREEENGRGNFPPRFSGLQFPNYSSELNVNALELDDSALYLCASSSGLANYEQYFGPGTRLTVT.